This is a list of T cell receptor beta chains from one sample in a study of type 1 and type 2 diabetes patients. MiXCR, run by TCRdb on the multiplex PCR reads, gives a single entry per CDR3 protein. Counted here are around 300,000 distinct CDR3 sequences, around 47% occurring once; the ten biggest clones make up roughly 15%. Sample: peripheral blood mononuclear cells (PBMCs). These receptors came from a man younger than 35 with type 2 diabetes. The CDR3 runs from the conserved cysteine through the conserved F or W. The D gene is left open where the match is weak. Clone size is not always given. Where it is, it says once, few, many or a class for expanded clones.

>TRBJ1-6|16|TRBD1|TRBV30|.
CAWRRGTGTRNSPLHF
TGTGCCTGGAGACGAGGGACAGGGACCAGGAATTCACCCCTCCACTTT
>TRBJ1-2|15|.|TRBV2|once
CASSPYLGDNYGYTF
TGTGCCAGCAGCCCTTATTTGGGGGATAACTATGGCTACACCTTC
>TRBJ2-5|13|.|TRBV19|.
CASSPDRDETQYF
TGTGCCAGTAGTCCAGACAGAGACGAGACCCAGTACTTC
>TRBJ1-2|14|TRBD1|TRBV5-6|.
CASSSDRGREGYTF
TGTGCCAGCAGCTCGGACAGGGGGAGAGAAGGCTACACCTTC
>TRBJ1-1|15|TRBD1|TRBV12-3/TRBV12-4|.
CASTPDREENTEAFF
TGTGCCAGCACCCCTGACAGGGAGGAGAACACTGAAGCTTTCTTT
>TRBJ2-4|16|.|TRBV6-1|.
CASSEVGGSGKNIQYF
TGTGCCAGCAGTGAAGTTGGGGGGAGCGGTAAAAACATTCAGTACTTC
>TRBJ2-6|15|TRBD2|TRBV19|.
CATRTGGSGANVLTF
TGTGCCACCAGAACGGGAGGATCTGGGGCCAACGTCCTGACTTTC
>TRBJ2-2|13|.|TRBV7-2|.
CASSTRDAGELFF
TGTGCCAGCAGCACTCGAGATGCCGGGGAGCTGTTTTTT
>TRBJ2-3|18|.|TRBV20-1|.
CSANAPGVTSLRADTQYF
TGCAGTGCTAACGCCCCAGGCGTCACTAGCCTGAGAGCAGATACGCAGTATTTT
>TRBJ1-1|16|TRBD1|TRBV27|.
CASSDNPGTGGTEAFF
TGTGCCAGCAGTGATAATCCCGGGACAGGAGGTACTGAAGCTTTCTTT
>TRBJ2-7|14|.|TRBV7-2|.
CASSSLDSTYEQYF
TGTGCCAGCAGCTCCTTGGACAGTACCTACGAGCAGTACTTC
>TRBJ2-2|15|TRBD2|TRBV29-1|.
CSVDRRGGNTGEPFF
TGCAGCGTTGATCGGCGGGGGGGGAACACCGGGGAGCCGTTTTTT
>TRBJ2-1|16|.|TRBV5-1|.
CASSLTLGGGDNEQFF
TGCGCCAGCAGCTTGACCCTGGGCGGTGGAGACAATGAGCAGTTCTTC
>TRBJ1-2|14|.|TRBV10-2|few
CASSESTAFGGYTF
TGCGCCAGCAGTGAGTCGACGGCCTTCGGTGGCTACACCTTC
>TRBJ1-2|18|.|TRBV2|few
CASSYSKGDGFNPYGYTF
TGTGCCAGCAGTTACTCTAAGGGAGACGGCTTCAATCCATATGGCTACACCTTC
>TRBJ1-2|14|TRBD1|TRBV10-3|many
CAISVGQGNYGYTF
TGTGCCATCAGTGTGGGACAGGGTAACTATGGCTACACCTTC
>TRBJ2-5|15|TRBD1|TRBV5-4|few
CASSIRTGNQETQYF
TGTGCCAGCAGCATTAGGACAGGGAACCAAGAGACCCAGTACTTC
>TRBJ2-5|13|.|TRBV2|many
CASSGGGQETQYF
TGTGCCAGCAGTGGTGGAGGGCAAGAGACCCAGTACTTC
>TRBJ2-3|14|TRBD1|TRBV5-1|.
CASSPGTVRDTQYF
TGCGCCAGCAGCCCCGGGACAGTGAGAGATACGCAGTATTTT
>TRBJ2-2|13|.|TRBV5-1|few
CASSIDPRRELFF
TGCGCCAGCAGCATTGACCCGCGGAGGGAGCTGTTTTTT
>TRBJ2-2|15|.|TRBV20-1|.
CSASPVNKNTGELFF
TGCAGTGCTAGCCCCGTCAACAAAAACACCGGGGAGCTGTTTTTT
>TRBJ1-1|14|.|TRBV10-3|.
CAISEIDRFTEAFF
TGTGCCATCAGTGAGATAGACAGGTTCACTGAAGCTTTCTTT
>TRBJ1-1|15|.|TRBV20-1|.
CSAPDGVYMNTEAFF
TGCAGTGCCCCCGATGGAGTTTACATGAACACTGAAGCTTTCTTT